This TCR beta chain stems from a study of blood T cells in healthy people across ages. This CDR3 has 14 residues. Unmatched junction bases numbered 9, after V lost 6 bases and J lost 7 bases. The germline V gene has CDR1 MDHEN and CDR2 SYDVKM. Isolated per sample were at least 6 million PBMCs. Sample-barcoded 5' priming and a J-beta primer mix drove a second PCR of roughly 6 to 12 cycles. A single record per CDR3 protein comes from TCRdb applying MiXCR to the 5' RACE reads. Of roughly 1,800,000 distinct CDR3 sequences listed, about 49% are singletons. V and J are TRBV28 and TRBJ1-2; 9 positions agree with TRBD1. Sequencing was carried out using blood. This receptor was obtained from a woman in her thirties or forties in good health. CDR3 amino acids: CASSPAGTGTGYTF. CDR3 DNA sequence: TGTGCCAGCAGCCCTGCCGGGACAGGGACTGGCTACACCTTC.